One and the same sample provided the 31 T cell receptor delta chains below, sequenced in a study of gamma-delta chains in newborns, infants, children. With CATT, TCRdb re-called clones from the reads. The sample lists 7,500 to 10,000 delta-chain clones, 1.5% to 2% occurring once. Sequencing used blood. The receptors were gathered from a child who was a newborn, infant or young child, either healthy, febrile or measles-vaccinated (not recorded which).

A note on this clone: At residue 3, the TCRdb protein and translated DNA are inconsistent; the protein given comes from the DNA. The chain carries TRDV1 and TRDJ1; 8 bases are shared with TRDD3. The length of the CDR3 is 19 residues. Germline CDR1 TSWWSYY, CDR2 QGS. DNA for the CDR3: TGTGCTTTTGGGCCACACACCCCTACGGGGGATAATCAGACCGATAAACTCATCTTT. Protein product: CAFGPHTPTGDNQTDKLIF.

The sample holds a few counts of this clone. This same CDR3 is encoded by further DNA sequences in the sample. The gene calls are TRDV1 and TRDJ1; weak D call: TRDD3 (6 bases). The germline V gene has CDR1 TSWWSYY and CDR2 QGS. V was pared by 3 bases and J by 0 bases, with 20 bases between. The CDR3 loop spans 18 amino acids. CDR3 loop: CALGDPLVGLGHTDKLIF. In DNA, the CDR3 is TGTGCTCTTGGGGATCCTTTAGTCGGACTGGGACACACCGATAAACTCATCTTT.

This clone was found a few times. This rearrangement joins TRDV1 to TRDJ1, with D perhaps being TRDD2 or TRDD3 (9 bases each). Germline values: CDR1 TSWWSYY, CDR2 QGS. The CDR3 consists of 19 residues. Trimming cost V 4 bases and J 2 bases, with 26 bases left between them. The CDR3 loop reads CALGGLPTTGGRWTDKLIF. CDR3 nucleotides: TGTGCTCTTGGGGGCCTTCCTACTACTGGGGGAAGGTGGACCGATAAACTCATCTTT.

By share, this clone ranks as large. Within the sample, other DNA sequences also encode this same CDR3. V and J are TRDV2 and TRDJ1, with 10 bases that match TRDD3. Per the germline V gene, CDR1 is GEAIGNYY and CDR2 is EKD. J gave up 0 bases and V 3 bases, and 9 bases lay outside the gene matches. The CDR3 contains 17 residues. The CDR3 region has the DNA TGTGCCTGTGACCCCCATACTGGGGGATTCTACACCGATAAACTCATCTTT. It encodes CACDPHTGGFYTDKLIF.

A remark on this clone: Since a much larger clone is just one base distant, this may be a read error. Other DNA variants within this sample encode the same CDR3. This sequence joins TRDV2 and TRDJ3; 13 nucleotides align to TRDD3. Germline V gene data show CDR1 as GEAIGNYY and CDR2 as EKD. The CDR3 is 24 amino acids. The CDR3 loop is CACDTTAGNWGIRLSSWDTRQMFF. The CDR3 bases are TGTGCCTGTGACACTACCGCGGGAAACTGGGGGATACGCCTTAGCTCCTGGGACACCCGGCAGATGTTTTTC.

V usage is TRDV1 and J usage is TRDJ1; TRDD3 aligns across 12 bases. The CDR3 sequence is 23 residues long. CDR1 is TSWWSYY and CDR2 is QGS in the germline V gene. After removal of 5 bases from V and 3 bases from J, the junction contained 28 bases not matched to a gene. CDR3 bases: TGTGCTCTTGGGCCCATCGGGGTACTTCCTACCGTACTGGGGGATACTCGAGCCGATAAACTCATCTTT. It specifies CALGPIGVLPTVLGDTRADKLIF.

A few counts support this clone. Being one base from a much bigger clone, this may be a read error. The J gene is TRDJ3, the V gene TRDV1, with D unclear. CDR1 and CDR2 from the germline V gene are TSWWSYY and QGS. V dropped 3 bases and J dropped 4 bases, with 28 bases sitting between them. The CDR3 is 22 amino acids. The CDR3 loop reads CALGEPPPIPLSTEWDTRQMFF. CDR3 nucleotides: TGTGCTCTTGGGGAGCCTCCACCTATTCCCCTTAGTACGGAATGGGACACCCGACAGATGTTTTTC.

To note about this clone: The protein recorded in TCRdb matches a much larger clone and deviates from this DNA's translation at residue 14, suggesting a read error; the protein here is obtained by translating the DNA. This chain links TRDV1 with TRDJ2, with D possibly TRDD2 on 5 matching bases. The CDR3 is 18 amino acids. CDR1 and CDR2 (germline): TSWWSYY, QGS. The DNA for the CDR3 is TGTGCTCTTGGGGAACTCAGTCCCTACCCGGGCTTGACAGTACAACTCTTCTTT. Translation: CALGELSPYPGLTVQLFF.

On this clone itself: With a much larger clone just one base away, this may be a read error. This same CDR3 is encoded by further DNA sequences in the sample. This sequence joins TRDV2 and TRDJ1, with 12 bases aligning to TRDD3. The CDR3 length is 17 residues. CDR1 is GEAIGNYY and CDR2 is EKD in the germline V gene. The CDR3 reads CACDTGVLGDTPDKLIF. For the CDR3, the DNA is TGTGCCTGTGACACCGGGGTACTGGGGGATACTCCCGATAAACTCATCTTC.

The table lists this clone with a few counts. The limits of the CDR3 on the DNA are not certain, so only TCRdb's listed CDR3 is given. The V gene is TRDV1, the J gene TRDJ1; the table's TRDD3 call for D was not verified on the DNA. From its first to its last residue, the CDR3 has 28 amino acids. Germline CDR1 TSWWSYY, CDR2 QGS. CDR3 protein: CALGETFPHFHSLLGGGKLIFGKEELIF.

This clone has a handful of counts. At residue 13, the translated DNA and the protein in TCRdb do not agree; the protein given here is derived from the DNA. This chain uses TRDV1 with TRDJ1, with 8 bases that match TRDD3. V lost 4 bases to trimming and J lost 0 bases; unmatched junction nucleotides: 19. The CDR3 has 20 amino acids. Germline V CDR1 and CDR2: TSWWSYY, QGS. The CDR3 nucleotides read TGTGCTCTTGGGGGTCCGACGGCCTGGGGGACTCCCTTTTACACCGATAAACTCATCTTT. Translating it yields CALGGPTAWGTPFYTDKLIF.

With respect to this clone: This could be a read error, since a much larger clone is one nucleotide away. Other DNA sequences within the sample encode an identical CDR3. The chain joins TRDV1 to TRDJ1, with a weak D call TRDD3 (7 bases). The CDR3 length is 21 residues. Per germline, CDR1 TSWWSYY and CDR2 QGS. Trimming removed 0 bases at V and 2 bases at J, with 28 bases between. The CDR3 sequence is CALGELGVLLLGIRGTDKLIF. In DNA form, the CDR3 reads TGTGCTCTTGGGGAACTAGGGGTCCTCCTACTGGGGATAAGGGGGACCGATAAACTCATCTTT.

On this clone itself: A read error may explain this, as a much larger clone is one base away. Within the sample, other DNA sequences also encode this same CDR3. The chain couples TRDV2 to TRDJ3, with D tentatively TRDD3 (6 bases). CDR3 size: 16 residues. Germline V gene sequence: CDR1 GEAIGNYY, CDR2 EKD. The CDR3 nucleotides are TGCGCCTGTGACACTTGGGATACCTGGGACACCCGACAGATGTTTTTC. Encoded protein: CACDTWDTWDTRQMFF.

With respect to this clone: Other DNA sequences from this sample encode an identical CDR3 as well. The chain combines TRDV3 with TRDJ1, with 7 positions matching TRDD3. Germline CDR1 reads TVYSNPD; CDR2 reads GDNSRS (reference sequence). The CDR3 is 15 residues long. With 3 bases clipped from V and 2 bases from J, the junction kept 12 bases outside the gene matches. In nucleotides, the CDR3 is TGTGCCTTACGAGGATACGAAAGAAAAACCGATAAACTCATCTTT. Translating gives CALRGYERKTDKLIF.

Comment on this clone: TCRdb records a much larger clone's protein for this DNA, with a difference at residue 10 that likely arises from a read error; the protein given is the translation of the DNA. The rearrangement uses TRDV2 and TRDJ3; 9 positions agree with TRDD3. The CDR3 extends over 17 amino acids. Germline CDR1 and CDR2: GEAIGNYY and EKD. CDR3 region: CACDYWGSSRDTRQMFF. The CDR3 DNA sequence: TGTGCCTGCGATTACTGGGGGAGCTCCCGGGACACCCGACAGATGTTTTTC.

Regarding this clone: A much larger clone differs by one base, so this may be a read error. Distinct nucleotide sequences in the sample also encode this CDR3. V and J are TRDV2 and TRDJ1; the D gene is possibly TRDD2 (6 bases). Germline V CDR1 and CDR2: GEAIGNYY, EKD. V was trimmed by 1 base and J by 0 bases, leaving 26 bases between them. This CDR3 contains 20 residues. In nucleotides, the CDR3 is TGTGCCTGTGACACACAATTCCTAGGGACCTACTGGTGGTACACCGATAAACTCATCTTT. Protein product: CACDTQFLGTYWWYTDKLIF.

This clone was found a few times. The rearrangement links TRDV1 to TRDJ1; the D is unclear. Trimming took off 2 bases at V and 2 bases at J, with 18 bases between the two ends. The CDR3 has 17 residues. CDR1 TSWWSYY and CDR2 QGS come from the germline V gene. The DNA for the CDR3 is TGTGCTCTTGGGGAAGGGTCGTCCCCCGACTCTACCGATAAACTCATCTTT. Amino acids: CALGEGSSPDSTDKLIF.

A few counts support this clone. An end of the junction does not agree with germline; a read error may underlie this. At the DNA level, this CDR3 is encoded by other sequences in the same sample as well. This chain uses TRDV2 with TRDJ1, with D perhaps TRDD3 (6 bases). The CDR3 runs 18 residues. Germline CDR1 is GEAIGNYY and CDR2 is EKD. The CDR3 bases are TGCGCCTGTGACTCCTTAAGCAGGGGGAGACTCTACACCGATAAACTCATCTTT. It yields the protein CACDSLSRGRLYTDKLIF.

Details on this clone: With a far larger clone one base away, a read error is the likely cause. The same CDR3 arises from other DNA sequences in this sample as well. This sequence joins TRDV2 and TRDJ1; perhaps TRDD3 as D (6 bases). The V end was cut by 1 base, the J end by 0 bases, with 20 bases between. Germline V CDR1 and CDR2: GEAIGNYY, EKD. The CDR3 is 18 amino acids. CDR3 DNA: TGTGCCTGTGACACTCGAGGTGGGGGGTACGCGTACACCGATAAACTCATCTTT. This gives the protein CACDTRGGGYAYTDKLIF.

This clone has more than one count but fewer than ten. TCRdb's protein, taken from a much larger clone, differs from this DNA's translation at residue 11, likely owing to a read error; the protein displayed comes from the DNA. The chain joins TRDV2 to TRDJ3; 9 nucleotides match TRDD3. The CDR3 loop spans 18 amino acids. V was clipped by 0 bases and J by 5 bases; unmatched bases: 7. The germline gives CDR1 GEAIGNYY, CDR2 EKD. CDR3 loop: CACDTVGDISRDTRQMFF. CDR3 nucleotides: TGTGCCTGTGACACCGTGGGGGATATTTCCCGGGACACCCGACAGATGTTTTTC.

This clone ranks as medium-sized (0.01 to 0.1%). The V call is TRDV1, the J call TRDJ1, with TRDD3 identical over 11 bases. The CDR3 consists of 19 residues. Per germline, CDR1 TSWWSYY and CDR2 QGS. V shed 2 bases and J 4 bases; nucleotides not matched to a gene: 15. CDR3 sequence: CALGETQLGWGIRSDKLIF. As DNA, the CDR3 is TGTGCTCTTGGGGAAACCCAACTAGGGTGGGGGATACGGAGCGATAAACTCATCTTT.

By sample share, this clone is medium-sized. The chain uses TRDV2 and TRDJ3; 9 bases match TRDD3. V dropped 0 bases and J dropped 0; count of bases not matched to a gene: 5. The germline V gene has CDR1 GEAIGNYY and CDR2 EKD. The CDR3 consists of 19 residues. The CDR3 is CACDTVGGYLSWDTRQMFF. The CDR3 DNA reads TGTGCCTGTGACACCGTAGGGGGATACCTCTCCTGGGACACCCGACAGATGTTTTTC.

Points on this clone: Other DNA sequences in this specimen translate into the identical CDR3. The V gene was left uncalled, and the J gene is TRDJ1. The CDR3 contains 18 residues. The CDR3 here is CALGAGGGGSENTDKLIF. The CDR3 coding sequence is TGTGCTCTTGGGGCGGGGGGTGGTGGTTCGGAGAACACCGATAAACTCATCTTT.

The table lists this clone with a few counts. This DNA translates differently at residue 14 from the TCRdb protein, which is that of a much larger clone; a read error is likely, and the protein shown is the DNA's own translation. The genes are TRDV2 and TRDJ3; 7 nucleotides line up with TRDD3. Germline CDR1 GEAIGNYY, CDR2 EKD. This CDR3 is built from 19 residues. The CDR3 region has the DNA TGTGCCTGTGACACAGTGAGGGATACCAGCTCCTGGGACGCCCGACAGATGTTTTTC. This gives the protein CACDTVRDTSSWDARQMFF.

A remark on this clone: This could be a read error, since a much larger clone is one nucleotide away. The same CDR3 also results from other DNA sequences found in this sample. This chain uses TRDV1 with TRDJ1; TRDD3 agrees at 12 bases. Germline V lookup: CDR1 TSWWSYY, CDR2 QGS. The CDR3 has 19 residues. CDR3 coding DNA: TGTGCTCTTGGGGAACCTTCCTACGTTACTGGGGGATACTCCGATAAACTCATCTTC. Protein: CALGEPSYVTGGYSDKLIF.

This clone was found a few times. TCRdb has a much larger clone's protein, which differs at residue 6 from the translation of this DNA, likely because of a read error; what is shown is the protein translated from the DNA. J is TRDJ3 and V is TRDV2; tentatively, D is TRDD3 (6 bases). Germline CDR1 is GEAIGNYY and CDR2 is EKD. There are 18 residues in the CDR3. Trimming shortened V by 3 bases and J by 0 bases, and 14 bases separated the two germline ends. The CDR3 bases are TGTGCCTGTGACCTACCGGGGGAACGCTCCTGGGACACCCGACAGATGTTTTTC. This translates into CACDLPGERSWDTRQMFF.

The chain couples TRDV3 to TRDJ1; 13 bases are shared with TRDD3. V lost 3 bases, J lost 2 bases, and 12 bases stayed unmatched. The CDR3 is made up of 17 amino acids. CDR1 and CDR2 from the germline V gene are TVYSNPD and GDNSRS (reference sequence). The CDR3 DNA reads as TGTGCCTTCCTCCTACTGGGGGATACGCGGGAAACCGATAAACTCATCTTT. As protein: CAFLLLGDTRETDKLIF.

By share, this clone ranks as medium-sized. The J gene is TRDJ1, the V gene TRDV3, with TRDD3 identical over 10 bases. The J segment lost 2 bases and the V segment lost 1 base, leaving 7 bases of the junction unmatched. This CDR3 has 15 residues. The germline CDR1 and CDR2 sequences are TVYSNPD and GDNSRS (reference sequence). This CDR3 is CAFTPTGGFTDKLIF. DNA for the CDR3: TGTGCCTTTACTCCTACTGGGGGATTTACCGATAAACTCATCTTT.

In this sample, this clone turned up a few times. TCRdb attributes to this sequence the protein of a much larger clone, which differs from the DNA translation at residue 4; a read error is likely, and the protein displayed is translated from the DNA. V usage is TRDV1 and J usage is TRDJ2, with D tentatively TRDD2 (6 bases). The V gene lost 8 bases and the J gene lost 0 bases, with 16 bases spanning the gap. The CDR3 is 16 amino acids. The germline CDR1 and CDR2 sequences are TSWWSYY and QGS. CDR3 amino acids: CALRASCPALTAQLFF. Written as DNA, the CDR3 is TGTGCTCTTAGGGCTTCCTGCCCCGCTTTGACAGCACAACTCTTCTTT.

Only a few counts were recorded for this clone. This sequence joins TRDV3 and TRDJ1, with D perhaps TRDD3 (6 bases). Germline V gene data show CDR1 as TVYSNPD and CDR2 as GDNSRS (reference sequence). CDR3 length equals 16 residues. The V end was cut by 2 bases, the J end by 0 bases, with 19 bases between. The CDR3 coding sequence is TGTGCCTTTCTTCCCCGTTCCACTGGGCACACCGATAAACTCATCTTT. Its protein product is CAFLPRSTGHTDKLIF.

With regard to this clone: Other nucleotide sequences in the sample specify the same CDR3. V gene TRDV1 combines with J gene TRDJ1, with 8 nucleotides matching TRDD3. Losses at the gene ends were 9 bases for V and 1 base for J; bases not matched to a gene: 25. The CDR3 has 20 amino acids. CDR1 TSWWSYY and CDR2 QGS come from the germline V gene. The CDR3 bases are TGTGCTCTGGGAAAACTTACTGGGGGGCACGGAAGGGAATGCACCGATAAACTCATCTTT. Its protein product is CALGKLTGGHGRECTDKLIF.